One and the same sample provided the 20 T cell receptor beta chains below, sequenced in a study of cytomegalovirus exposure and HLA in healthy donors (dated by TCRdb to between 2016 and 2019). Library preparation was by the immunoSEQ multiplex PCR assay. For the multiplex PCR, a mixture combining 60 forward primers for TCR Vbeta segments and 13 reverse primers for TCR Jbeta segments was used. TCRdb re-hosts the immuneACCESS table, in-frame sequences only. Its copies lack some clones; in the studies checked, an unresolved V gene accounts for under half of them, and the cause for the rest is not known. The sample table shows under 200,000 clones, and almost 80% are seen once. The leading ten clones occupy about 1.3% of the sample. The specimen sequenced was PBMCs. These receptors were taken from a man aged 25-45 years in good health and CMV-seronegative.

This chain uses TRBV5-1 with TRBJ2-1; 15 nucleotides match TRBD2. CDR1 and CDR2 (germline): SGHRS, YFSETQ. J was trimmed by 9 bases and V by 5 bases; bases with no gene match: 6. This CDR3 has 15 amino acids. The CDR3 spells CASRGTSGGTREQFF. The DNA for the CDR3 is TGCGCCAGCAGGGGGACTAGCGGGGGGACGCGTGAGCAGTTCTTC.

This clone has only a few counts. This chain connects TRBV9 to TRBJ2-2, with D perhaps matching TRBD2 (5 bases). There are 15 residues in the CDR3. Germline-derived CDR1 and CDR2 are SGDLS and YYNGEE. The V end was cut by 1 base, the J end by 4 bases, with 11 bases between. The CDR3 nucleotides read TGTGCCAGCAGCGTAATGGGAGTCAGCACCGGGGAGCTGTTTTTT. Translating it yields CASSVMGVSTGELFF.

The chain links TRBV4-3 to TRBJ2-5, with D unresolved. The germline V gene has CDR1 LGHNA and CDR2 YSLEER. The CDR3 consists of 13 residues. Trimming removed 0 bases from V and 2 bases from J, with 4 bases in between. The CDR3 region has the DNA TGCGCCAGCAGCCAAGACTTTCAAGAGACCCAGTACTTC. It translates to CASSQDFQETQYF.

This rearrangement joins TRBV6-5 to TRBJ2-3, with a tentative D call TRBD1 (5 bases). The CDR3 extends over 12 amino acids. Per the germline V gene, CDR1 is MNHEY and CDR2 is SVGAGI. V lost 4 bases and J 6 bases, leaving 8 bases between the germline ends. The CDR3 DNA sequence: TGTGCCAGCAGTTCCAGGGCGGATACGCAGTATTTT. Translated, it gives CASSSRADTQYF.

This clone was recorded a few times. CDR3 nucleotide sequence: TGTGCCAGCAGTTACTCGAGGCGGAATCTTAACTATGGCTACACCTTC. It codes for CASSYSRRNLNYGYTF. The chain joins TRBV6-5 to TRBJ1-2; D is undetermined. The CDR3 runs to 16 residues. V lost 0 bases and J 1 base, leaving 12 bases between the germline ends. Germline-derived CDR1 and CDR2 are MNHEY and SVGAGI.

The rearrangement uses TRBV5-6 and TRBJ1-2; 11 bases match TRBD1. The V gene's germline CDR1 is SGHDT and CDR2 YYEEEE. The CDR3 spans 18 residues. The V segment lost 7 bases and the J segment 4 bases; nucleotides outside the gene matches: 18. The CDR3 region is CASGSGTGGTYFPYGYTF. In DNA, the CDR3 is TGTGCCAGCGGATCCGGGACAGGGGGAACTTATTTTCCCTATGGCTACACCTTC.

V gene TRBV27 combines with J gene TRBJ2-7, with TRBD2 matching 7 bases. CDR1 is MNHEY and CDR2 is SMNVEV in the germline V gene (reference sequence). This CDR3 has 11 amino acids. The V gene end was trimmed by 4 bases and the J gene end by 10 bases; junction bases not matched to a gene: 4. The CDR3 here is CASSSLAEQYF. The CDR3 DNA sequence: TGTGCCAGCAGTTCTCTAGCGGAACAGTACTTC.

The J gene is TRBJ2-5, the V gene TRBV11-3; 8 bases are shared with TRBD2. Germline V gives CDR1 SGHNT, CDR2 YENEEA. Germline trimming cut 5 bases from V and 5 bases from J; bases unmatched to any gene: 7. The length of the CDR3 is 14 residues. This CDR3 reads CASSPSGSLETQYF. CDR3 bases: TGTGCCAGCAGCCCCAGCGGGAGTCTGGAGACCCAGTACTTC.

CDR3 residues: CASSVRQGSTDTQYF. CDR3 sequence (DNA): TGTGCCAGCAGCGTCAGACAGGGGAGCACAGATACGCAGTATTTT. This chain joins TRBV9 and TRBJ2-3; TRBD1 agrees at 8 bases. Germline CDR1 is SGDLS and CDR2 is YYNGEE. Trimming cost V 2 bases and J 0 bases; bases outside gene matches: 2. The CDR3 loop spans 15 amino acids.

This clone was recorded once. This CDR3 reads CASSIRSGGGDYGYTF. The CDR3 DNA follows: TGTGCCAGCAGCATCCGGTCCGGGGGAGGGGACTATGGCTACACCTTC. The V and J genes are TRBV7-2 and TRBJ1-2; tentatively, D is TRBD1 (5 bases). Germline-derived CDR1 and CDR2 are SGHTA and FQGNSA. This CDR3 is 16 amino acids long. V lost 5 bases to trimming and J lost 3 bases, with 19 bases between them.

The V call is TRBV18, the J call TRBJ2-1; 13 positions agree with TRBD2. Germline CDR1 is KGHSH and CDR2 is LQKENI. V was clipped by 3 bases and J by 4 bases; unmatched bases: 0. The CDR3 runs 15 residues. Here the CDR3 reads CASSPGLAGYNEQFF. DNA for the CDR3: TGTGCCAGCTCACCGGGACTAGCGGGATACAATGAGCAGTTCTTC.

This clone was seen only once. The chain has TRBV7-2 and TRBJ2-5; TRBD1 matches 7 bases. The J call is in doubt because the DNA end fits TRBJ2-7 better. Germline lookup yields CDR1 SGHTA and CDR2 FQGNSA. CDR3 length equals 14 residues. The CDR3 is CASSPNRGTYEQYF. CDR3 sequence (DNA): TGTGCCAGCAGCCCGAACAGGGGAACCTACGAGCAGTACTTC.

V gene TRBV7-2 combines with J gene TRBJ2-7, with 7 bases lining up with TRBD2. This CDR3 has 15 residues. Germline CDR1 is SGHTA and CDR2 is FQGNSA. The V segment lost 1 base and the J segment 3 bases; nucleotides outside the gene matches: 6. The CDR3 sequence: CASSLGAGENYEQYF. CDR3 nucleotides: TGTGCCAGCAGCTTAGGGGCGGGGGAGAACTACGAGCAGTACTTC.

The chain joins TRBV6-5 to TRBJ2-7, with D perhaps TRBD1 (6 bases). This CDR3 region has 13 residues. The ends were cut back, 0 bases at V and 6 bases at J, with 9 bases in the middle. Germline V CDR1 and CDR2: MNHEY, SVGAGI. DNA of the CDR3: TGTGCCAGCAGTTACTCCACAGGGATCGAGCAGTACTTC. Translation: CASSYSTGIEQYF.

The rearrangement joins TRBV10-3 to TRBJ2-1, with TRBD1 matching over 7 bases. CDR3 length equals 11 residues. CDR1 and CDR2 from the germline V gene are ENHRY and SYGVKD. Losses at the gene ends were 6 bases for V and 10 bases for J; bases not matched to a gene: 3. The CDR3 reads CAIRGDSEQFF. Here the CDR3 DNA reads TGTGCCATCAGGGGGGACAGCGAGCAGTTCTTC.

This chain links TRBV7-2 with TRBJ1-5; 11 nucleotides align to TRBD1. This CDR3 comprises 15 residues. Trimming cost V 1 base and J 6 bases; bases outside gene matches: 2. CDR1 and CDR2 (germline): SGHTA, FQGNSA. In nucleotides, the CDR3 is TGTGCCAGCAGCTTAGAGGGACAGGGGGGTCAGCCCCAGCATTTT. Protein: CASSLEGQGGQPQHF.

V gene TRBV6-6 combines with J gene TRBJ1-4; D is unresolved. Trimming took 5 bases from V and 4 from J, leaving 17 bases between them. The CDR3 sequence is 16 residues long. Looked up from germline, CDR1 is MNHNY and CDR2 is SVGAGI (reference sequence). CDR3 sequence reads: CASSTRGGPGNEKLFF. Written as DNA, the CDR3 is TGTGCCAGCAGTACACGGGGAGGGCCTGGTAATGAAAAACTGTTTTTT.

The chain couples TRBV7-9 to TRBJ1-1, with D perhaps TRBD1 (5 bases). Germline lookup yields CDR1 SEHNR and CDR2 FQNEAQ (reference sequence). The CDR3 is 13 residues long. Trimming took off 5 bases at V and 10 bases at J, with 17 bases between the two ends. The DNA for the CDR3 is TGTGCCAGCAGCCCGACAGATAACGGGGGAGCTTTCTTT. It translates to CASSPTDNGGAFF.

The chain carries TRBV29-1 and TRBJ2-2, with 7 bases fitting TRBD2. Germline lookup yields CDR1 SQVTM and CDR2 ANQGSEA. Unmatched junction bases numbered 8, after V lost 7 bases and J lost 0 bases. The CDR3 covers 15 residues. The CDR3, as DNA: TGCAGCGCCGAGGGACTACCTGCGAACACCGGGGAGCTGTTTTTT. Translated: CSAEGLPANTGELFF.

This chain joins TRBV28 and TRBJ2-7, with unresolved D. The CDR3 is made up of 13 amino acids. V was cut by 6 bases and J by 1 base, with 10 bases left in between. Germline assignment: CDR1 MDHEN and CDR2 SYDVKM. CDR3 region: CASRVGVSYEQYF. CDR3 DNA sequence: TGTGCCAGCAGGGTTGGAGTTTCCTACGAGCAGTACTTC.